Sequencing of this TCR beta chain was carried out in a study of shared clonotypes between healthy human individuals (dated by TCRdb to about 2020). Broadly, across the study: The cohort included three men and a couple of women between 18 and 49 years of age. For each donor, CD4 naive and CD4 memory were each given three plates, CD8 naive was given two plates, and CD8 memory was given one plate. To estimate repertoire size and how much clonotypes are shared between individuals, the study performed deep sequencing of blood TCR repertoires from 4 to 6 healthy adults. To increase sequencing depth and limit assay-specific biases, different laboratories used diverse techniques to prepare libraries and sequence TCR repertoires. Leukapheresis yielded between about 0.9 and 10 billion PBMCs per donor.

The donors were healthy, HIV-negative adults who had no recently reported acute infections or vaccinations. Every donor was a Caucasian adult living in Nashville, Tennessee, USA. Magnetic negative selection was used to enrich CD4+ T cells, after which naive cells were positively selected on CD45RA and the negative fraction became the memory subset. After blood collection by leukapheresis, PBMCs were isolated using Ficoll-Histopaque density gradient centrifugation and then cryopreserved in the vapor phase of liquid nitrogen. Analytical flow cytometry was used to check the purity and quantity of each magnetically sorted T cell population. Genomic DNA was isolated from each sorted fraction and quantified by UV absorbance on a Nanodrop 2000c. As to this clone: Its binding antigen is unknown. Nothing much larger sits one base from this clone, and base qualities are not available.

Using the deep immunoSEQ assay, TCR CDR3 regions were amplified from genomic DNA by multiplex PCR. For each cell subset, the extracted genomic DNA was distributed evenly across all wells of several immunoSEQ 96-well plates, and each plate served as one replicate. For sorted subsets, about 200 ng genomic DNA, equal to tens of thousands of T cell genomes, was loaded into each replicate PCR. The purified libraries were quantified using a Qubit 3.0 fluorometer, sized with a Bioanalyzer 2100, and then quantified again using the KAPA Library Quantification kit. Each immunoSEQ 96-well plate was sequenced on its own single-read 150-cycle Illumina NextSeq 550 flow cell. The study's own analysis went as follows. The immunoSEQ output contained only junctional sequences without quality scores, so filtering could not match that applied to full-length reads. To assign V/J genes and CDR3, sequences were annotated against IMGT germline references using PyIR, a Python wrapper for IgBLAST v1.9. Reads with weak V/J assignments (E-value above 1e-6), missing CDR3, stop codons, out-of-frame junctions, or ambiguous translated residues were removed. V3J clonotypes were defined by identical inferred V gene, J gene, and CDR3 amino acid sequence. Percentage overlap between repertoires was calculated by dividing the number of shared unique clonotypes by the size of the smaller repertoire. Three approaches were used to assess repertoire richness: RTK rarefaction, the Chao1 estimator, and Recon v2.1 estimates of unobserved clonotypes. Generation probabilities for all TCRbeta clonotypes obtained by the gDNA method from a handful of donors were computed using OLGA. This immuneACCESS table, as held by TCRdb, lists in-frame sequences with V and J called but not all clones. Of the missing ones, under half trace to an unresolved V gene in checked studies; the others have no known cause. V, J and clone size are those of that table, while D and trimming were read from the DNA. Across this sample there are 2 million to 3 million clones, with approximately 93% seen only once. The ten top clones hold around 0.37% of the sample.

Taken from the germline V gene (reference sequence), the CDR1 and CDR2 loops are MNHEY and SMNVEV. The junction carries 19 bases between V and J, which are trimmed by 7 bases and 4 bases respectively. Taken from cysteine to phenylalanine, the CDR3 has 16 residues. The entry retains the CDR3 DNA only, 48 bases that are in frame from base 1. Overall study results and their limits: Larger estimated clonotype richness was generally found for naive subsets than for memory subsets. Sampling was restricted to blood, and TCR repertoires in tissue are likely to differ from TCR repertoires in blood. Compared with non-shared clonotypes, the clonotypes found in all four sorted-subset donors had higher generation probabilities. The small number of donors limited the genetic and exposure-history diversity represented. About 4.5% of naive CD4, approximately 3.7% of naive CD8, 2.3% of memory CD4, and around 0.42% of memory CD8 clonotypes were shared across four donors. Pairwise subsampling indicated that sequencing depth was expected to affect the degree of clonotype sharing among donors. Incomplete sequencing was indicated by rarefaction of sorted-subset datasets, despite the large sequencing depth.

The specimen sequenced was naive CD4+ T cells from PBMCs. The cell subset or site label, read with the paper, signifies: CD45RA+ positively selected. This clonotype was sampled from a man in his late teens or twenties in good health. Some clones in this sample may be carry-over from other donors' samples. This chain joins TRBV27 to TRBJ1-4; TRBD1 is perhaps the D gene, given 6 matching bases. CDR3 protein: CASKGGTLGDNEKLFF. Here is the DNA: TGTGCCAGCAAAGGGGGTACTCTAGGGGATAATGAAAAACTGTTTTTT. The entire variable domain, with the stretches around the CDR3 drawn from the reference TRBV27 and TRBJ1-4 proteins, is EAQVTQNPRYLITVTGKKLTVTCSQNMNHEYMSWYRQDPGLGLRQIYYSMNVEVTDKGDVPEGYKVSRKEKRNFPLILESPSPNQTSLYFCASKGGTLGDNEKLFFGSGTQLSVL.